Shown below are 20 T cell receptor beta chains from a single sample sequenced in a study of CD8 T cells in ankylosing spondylitis (dated by TCRdb to between 2016 and 2019). Libraries came from 5' RACE. Sequencing was performed on an Illumina HiSeq 2500. TCRdb reprocessing: public reads trimmed at Q25 with fastp, clones called with MiXCR, in-frame beta chains kept. Each CDR3 protein appears once, grouped with its most common genes and DNA. This sample has fewer than 200,000 distinct CDR3 sequences in its table, and about 18% of those were observed once. Of the sample, around 4% falls within the top ten clones. Sequenced: blood, either unsorted or a sorted T cell fraction (not recorded which). All receptors derive from a male donor aged 5-30 years with ankylosing spondylitis or in good health (not recorded which). Donor details come from another sample of the same person, matched by shared clones.

This clonotype was seen many times. CDR3 sequence: CSASPLRTDTQYF. DNA for the CDR3: TGCAGTGCTAGCCCGCTTCGTACAGATACGCAGTATTTT. The chain recombines TRBV20-1 with TRBJ2-3; no firm D call. This CDR3 is built from 13 residues. CDR1 is DFQATT, CDR2 SNEGSKA, per germline (reference sequence). Trimming took 3 bases from V and 3 from J, leaving 10 bases between them.

V usage is TRBV7-2 and J usage is TRBJ2-3; D possibly corresponds to TRBD2 (5 bases). Germline loops: CDR1 SGHTA, CDR2 FQGNSA. The CDR3 consists of 15 residues. V was shortened by 1 base and J by 2 bases, with 10 bases between the two germline ends. The CDR3 sequence is CASSLVGVSTDTQYF. Here the CDR3 DNA reads TGTGCCAGCAGCTTAGTCGGGGTATCCACAGATACGCAGTATTTT.

The chain couples TRBV20-1 to TRBJ2-1; 11 bases are a match to TRBD2. CDR3 size: 14 residues. Germline CDR1 DFQATT, CDR2 SNEGSKA (reference sequence). V trimming: 1 base; J trimming: 4 bases; junction bases outside the gene matches: 0. The CDR3 nucleotides read TGCAGTGCTAGAGGACTAGCGGGGTACAATGAGCAGTTCTTC. This codes for CSARGLAGYNEQFF.

This clonotype was recorded at least ten times. This chain uses TRBV4-1 with TRBJ1-1, with D perhaps matching TRBD1 (5 bases). The germline V gene encodes CDR1 MGHRA and CDR2 YSYEKL. The CDR3 has 16 amino acids. V lost 1 base, J lost 7 bases, and 19 bases lay in between. The CDR3 nucleotides read TGCGCCAGCAGCCAAGTATGGGGGAGAGGGGCTAATGAAGCTTTCTTT. As protein: CASSQVWGRGANEAFF.

This chain connects TRBV7-2 to TRBJ2-4; TRBD1 is a possible D gene (6 bases). The germline V gene has CDR1 SGHTA and CDR2 FQGNSA. Trimming left V 5 bases short and J 6 bases short, with 14 bases between. The CDR3 totals 14 residues. CDR3 in DNA: TGTGCCAGCAGCCGGGGAGACAGGATAAACATTCAGTACTTC. It is translated as CASSRGDRINIQYF.

The table lists this clonotype with many counts. The V call is TRBV5-1, the J call TRBJ2-1; D is unresolved. Germline CDR1 reads SGHRS; CDR2 reads YFSETQ. With 0 bases removed from V and 2 bases from J, the gap between germline ends came to 12 bases. CDR3 length: 16 residues. CDR3 nucleotide sequence: TGCGCCAGCAGCTTGGCAGTTAGCAGCCCCTACAATGAGCAGTTCTTC. It specifies CASSLAVSSPYNEQFF.

This clonotype was picked up a small number of times. The V and J genes are TRBV4-1 and TRBJ1-1; D call uncertain. Germline V CDR1 and CDR2: MGHRA, YSYEKL. V lost 3 bases and J 0 bases, leaving 8 bases between the germline ends. This CDR3 is built from 14 residues. Written as DNA, the CDR3 is TGCGCCAGCAGCCAGGAGTTGATGAACACTGAAGCTTTCTTT. Amino acids: CASSQELMNTEAFF.

J is TRBJ2-1 and V is TRBV4-3; D assignment may be TRBD1 or TRBD2 (5 bases each). The CDR3 consists of 14 residues. V was cut by 4 bases and J by 5 bases, with 12 bases left in between. CDR1 and CDR2 (germline): LGHNA, YSLEER. CDR3 DNA sequence: TGCGCCAGCAGCCCGGGACGGGCGAACAATGAGCAGTTCTTC. Translation: CASSPGRANNEQFF.

This clonotype has at least ten counts. The gene calls are TRBV20-1 and TRBJ2-5; 7 nucleotides align to TRBD2. The V gene's germline CDR1 is DFQATT and CDR2 SNEGSKA (reference sequence). V shed 1 base and J 8 bases; nucleotides not matched to a gene: 7. There are 13 residues in the CDR3. In nucleotides, the CDR3 is TGCAGTGCTAGAGTCCTTAGCGGGTCTACCCAGTACTTC. Translated, it gives CSARVLSGSTQYF.

This clonotype was counted many times. V gene TRBV7-2 combines with J gene TRBJ2-4; TRBD2 matches at 9 bases. J lost 12 bases, V lost 10 bases, and 16 bases had no gene match. Germline values: CDR1 SGHTA, CDR2 FQGNSA. This CDR3 spans 14 amino acids. The CDR3 sequence: CATQIAGDPSGQYF. CDR3 coding DNA: TGTGCCACCCAGATAGCGGGAGACCCCTCGGGTCAGTACTTC.

This clonotype was detected ten times or more. V usage is TRBV24-1 and J usage is TRBJ2-1, with D perhaps given as TRBD1 or TRBD2 (5 bases each). The CDR3 spans 19 residues. V dropped 0 bases and J dropped 0 bases, with 17 bases sitting between them. The germline V gene has CDR1 KGHDR and CDR2 SFDVKD. CDR3 sequence reads: CATSDLYGAGPPSYNEQFF. The CDR3 region has the DNA TGTGCCACCAGTGATTTGTACGGGGCGGGCCCACCCTCCTACAATGAGCAGTTCTTC.

This clonotype was counted at least ten times. The gene calls are TRBV27 and TRBJ2-7, with TRBD2 identical over 8 bases. There are 16 residues in the CDR3. The germline CDR1 and CDR2 sequences are MNHEY and SMNVEV (reference sequence). V gave up 6 bases and J gave up 4 bases; unmatched junction bases: 14. CDR3 coding DNA: TGTGCCAGCAGCGATAACACGGGGGGGCTAGGGTACGAGCAGTACTTC. Translating gives CASSDNTGGLGYEQYF.

This clonotype was counted at least ten times. The rearrangement uses TRBV3-1 and TRBJ2-7, with 8 bases matching TRBD1. Germline V CDR1 and CDR2: LGHDT, YNNKEL (reference sequence). This CDR3 region has 16 residues. The junction had 9 bases not matched to a gene; V was cut back by 4 bases and J by 1 base. The CDR3 nucleotides are TGTGCCAGCAGCCCGCTAAGGGACAGGTCGTCCTACGAGCAGTACTTC. Residues: CASSPLRDRSSYEQYF.

This clonotype appeared a few times. The gene calls are TRBV7-9 and TRBJ2-1; 11 nucleotides line up with TRBD2. The CDR3 spans 16 residues. Germline values: CDR1 SEHNR, CDR2 FQNEAQ (reference sequence). V lost 4 bases and J lost 3; bases outside the gene matches: 5. The CDR3 region has the DNA TGTGCCAGCAGCTACGTTACTAGCGGGGGCTACAATGAGCAGTTCTTC. Its translation is CASSYVTSGGYNEQFF.

The chain joins TRBV4-2 to TRBJ1-1, with D uncertain. The germline V gene encodes CDR1 LGHNA and CDR2 YNFKEQ. CDR3 length equals 13 residues. V gave up 0 bases and J gave up 6 bases, with 8 bases separating them. CDR3 loop: CASSQEAGPEAFF. As DNA, the CDR3 is TGTGCCAGCAGCCAAGAAGCCGGCCCTGAAGCTTTCTTT.

This clonotype was seen ten or more times. The genes are TRBV28 and TRBJ2-6; D not certain. The CDR3 has 14 amino acids. Germline V lookup: CDR1 MDHEN, CDR2 SYDVKM. V was cut by 4 bases and J by 3 bases, with 7 bases left in between. In DNA, the CDR3 is TGTGCCAGCAGTTACCGACATGGGGCCAACGTCCTGACTTTC. This codes for CASSYRHGANVLTF. The variable domain in full, completed from reference TRBV28 and TRBJ2-6, reads DVKVTQSSRYLVKRTGEKVFLECVQDMDHENMFWYRQDPGLGLRLIYFSYDVKMKEKGDIPEGYSVSREKKERFSLILESASTNQTSMYLCASSYRHGANVLTFGAGSRLTVL.

This rearrangement joins TRBV29-1 to TRBJ2-5; the match to TRBD2 covers 9 bases. The CDR3 is 14 residues long. CDR1 SQVTM and CDR2 ANQGSEA come from the germline V gene. Germline trimming cut 4 bases from V and 2 bases from J; bases unmatched to any gene: 5. The CDR3 here is CSVALAGWQETQYF. The CDR3 DNA sequence: TGCAGCGTTGCCCTAGCGGGATGGCAAGAGACCCAGTACTTC.

Many counts were recorded for this clonotype. V and J are TRBV5-1 and TRBJ2-1; D uncertain. Trimming removed 0 bases at V and 10 bases at J, with 5 bases between. The CDR3 is 11 residues long. Germline CDR1 is SGHRS and CDR2 is YFSETQ. CDR3 protein: CASSLDREQFF. DNA of the CDR3: TGCGCCAGCAGCTTGGACCGGGAGCAGTTCTTC.

This sequence joins TRBV3-1 and TRBJ2-7; D not certain. V lost 3 bases and J lost 7, with 4 bases in between. This CDR3 contains 10 residues. The germline V gene encodes CDR1 LGHDT and CDR2 YNNKEL (reference sequence). CDR3 sequence: CASSHFEQYV. The CDR3 DNA follows: TGTGCCAGCAGCCACTTTGAGCAGTACGTC.

In this sample, this clonotype turned up many times. The chain is built from TRBV24-1 and TRBJ1-5; D is possibly TRBD1 (6 bases). The CDR3 runs 14 residues. Per the germline V gene, CDR1 is KGHDR and CDR2 is SFDVKD. Trimming stripped 4 bases from V and 3 bases from J, with 9 bases between. CDR3 in amino acids: CATSEGTTNQPQHF. CDR3 DNA sequence: TGTGCCACCAGTGAAGGGACAACCAATCAGCCCCAGCATTTT.